A selection of T cell receptor beta chains follows, all from one sample in a study of identical twins. One entry per CDR3 protein, called by TCRdb with MiXCR from the 5' RACE reads. This table holds 1.5 million to 2 million distinct CDR3 sequences, more than 30% found once. Sequenced: cord blood. These receptors came from a newborn girl in good health. Both conserved end residues are part of each CDR3. A D gene is named only where the DNA matches it firmly. A row's size may be missing; if present it is once, few, many or a size class.

size	D	V	CDR3
.	TRBD2	TRBV5-1	CASSLSPSGGAQETQYF
.	TRBD2	TRBV11-2	CASSLDRVSGRQETQYF
.	TRBD2	TRBV5-1	CASLVSGDYTDTQYF
few	.	TRBV14	CASSPWTPTGEQYF
few	.	TRBV7-8	CASSVGTRVTEAFF
.	TRBD1	TRBV18	CASSQRGPSTEAFF
.	.	TRBV28	CASSSQPYNEQFF
.	TRBD2	TRBV5-1	CASSVPGTSVSTDTQYF
.	.	TRBV20-1	CSARDPSSQDNEQYF
.	.	TRBV21-1	CASSKETGDYNSPLHF
once	.	TRBV11-2	CASSPLGDTIDRYEQYF
few	.	TRBV6-2/TRBV6-3	CANSPLTSTDTQYF
many	.	TRBV12-3/TRBV12-4	CASSSWTLVDGYTF
few	.	TRBV28	CASSWRVRKDPNTGANVLTF
.	TRBD2	TRBV5-1	CASTLTSGGIYNEQYF
few	.	TRBV12-3/TRBV12-4	CASRRDGYYEQYF
.	TRBD2	TRBV6-2/TRBV6-3	CASRGLAGLNIQYF
few	TRBD1	TRBV4-1	CASSHPSGTGEFNQPQHF
few	TRBD1	TRBV28	CASSSGGAGNSPLHF
.	TRBD2	TRBV18	CASSPTSGGRDTQYF
.	TRBD2	TRBV29-1	CSVDRWTSGTDTQYF
few	TRBD1	TRBV7-9	CASSFTGEYGYTF
.	.	TRBV27	CASSLSAVFYNEQYF
few	TRBD2	TRBV12-3/TRBV12-4	CASSLGGGYTGELFF
.	.	TRBV7-9	CASSLELGHQETQYF